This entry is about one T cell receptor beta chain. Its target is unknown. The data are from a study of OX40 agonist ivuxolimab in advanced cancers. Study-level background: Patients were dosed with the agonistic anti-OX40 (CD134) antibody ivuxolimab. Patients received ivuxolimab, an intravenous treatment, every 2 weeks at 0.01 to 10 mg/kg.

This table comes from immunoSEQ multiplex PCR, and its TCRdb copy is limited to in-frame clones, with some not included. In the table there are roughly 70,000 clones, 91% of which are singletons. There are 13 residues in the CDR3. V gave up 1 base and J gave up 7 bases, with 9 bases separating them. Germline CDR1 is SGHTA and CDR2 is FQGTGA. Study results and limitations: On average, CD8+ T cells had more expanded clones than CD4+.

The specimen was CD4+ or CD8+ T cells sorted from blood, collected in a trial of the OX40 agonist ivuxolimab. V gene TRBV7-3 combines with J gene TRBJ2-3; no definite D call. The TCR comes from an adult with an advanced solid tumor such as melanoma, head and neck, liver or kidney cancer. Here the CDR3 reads CASSLNVANTQYF. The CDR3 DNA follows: TGTGCCAGCAGCTTAAATGTAGCAAATACGCAGTATTTT.